The rows below give T cell receptor beta chains drawn from one sample of a study of T-cell reconstitution after alpha-beta-depleted transplantation in children. TCRdb reprocessed the PCR reads via MiXCR and lists one record per CDR3 protein. The sample shows 450,000 to 550,000 distinct CDR3 sequences, about an eighth of them seen only once. The sample consisted of PBMCs, mostly from graft donor cells, taken 180 days after TCRalphabeta/CD19-depleted stem cell transplant. These receptors were taken from a female patient aged 2-9 years who had a stem cell transplant for aplastic anemia, so the T cells may come from the graft donor. Both conserved end residues are part of each CDR3. The D gene is left open where the match is weak. Size values are once, few and many counts, or a class for expanded clones, and some rows have none.

V gene	D gene	J gene	clone size	CDR3 DNA	CDR3 protein
TRBV28	TRBD1	TRBJ2-7	many	TGTGCCATTAGACCGCGACAGGGGAGTAGTTACGAGCAGTACTTC	CAIRPRQGSSYEQYF
TRBV29-1	TRBD1	TRBJ2-3	many	TGCAGCGTTGAAAGCCGAGGGGGCCATGTAACAGATACGCAGTATTTT	CSVESRGGHVTDTQYF
TRBV30	TRBD2	TRBJ2-5	few	TGTGCCTGGAGAGGTCGACTAGCCCAGGGTGAGACCCAGTACTTC	CAWRGRLAQGETQYF
TRBV13	TRBD1	TRBJ1-1	few	TGTGCCAGCAGCTGGGACAGGGGATATAGGAAGGACAACACTGAAGCTTTCTTT	CASSWDRGYRKDNTEAFF
TRBV20-1	TRBD2	TRBJ2-3	-	TGCAGTGCTAGTCCCGGACTAGCGGAGGCTCCAGATACGCAGTATTTT	CSASPGLAEAPDTQYF
TRBV20-1	-	TRBJ2-5	many	TGCAGTGCCACCAGGGAGACCCAGTACTTC	CSATRETQYF
TRBV6-2/TRBV6-3	-	TRBJ1-1	few	TGTGCCAGCAGTTACGAGGGGAGGACTGAAGCTTTCTTT	CASSYEGRTEAFF
TRBV25-1	-	TRBJ2-7	few	TGTGCCAGCAGTGAATCGGCGATAACAGCCTACGAGCAGTACTTC	CASSESAITAYEQYF
TRBV12-3/TRBV12-4	TRBD2	TRBJ2-1	few	TGTGCCAGCAGTCAGACTAGCCTGATGAAGCAGTTCTTC	CASSQTSLMKQFF
TRBV7-9	-	TRBJ2-1	few	TGTGCCAGCGGTCAAAATGAGCAGTTCTTC	CASGQNEQFF
TRBV5-6	TRBD1	TRBJ1-6	many	TGTGCCAGCAGCCCGCGGACAGGTGGTTCACCCCTCCACTTT	CASSPRTGGSPLHF
TRBV4-1	-	TRBJ2-1	few	TGCGCCAGCAGCCAAGATCTGGGGGAGACCTACAATGAGCAGTTCTTC	CASSQDLGETYNEQFF
TRBV4-3	-	TRBJ2-5	-	TGCGCCAGCAGCCAATCGAGGGGGGCGCTAGGGGCCCAGTACTTC	CASSQSRGALGAQYF
TRBV27	TRBD2	TRBJ2-1	many	TGTGCCAGCAGTTTAAGTGTTAGCGGGTACAATGAGCAGTTCTTC	CASSLSVSGYNEQFF
TRBV12-3/TRBV12-4	TRBD1	TRBJ2-1	-	TGTGCCAGCAGTTCAGGTGACAGGGGAGGTTATGAGCAGTTCTTC	CASSSGDRGGYEQFF
TRBV30	TRBD1	TRBJ2-2	-	TGTGCCTGGGCCGAGGGAGACAGGGACACCGGGGAGCTGTTTTTT	CAWAEGDRDTGELFF
TRBV12-3/TRBV12-4	-	TRBJ1-5	-	TGTGCCAGCAGTTCGATACTTACAGGAGGTGGCGGCAATCAGCCCCAGCATTTT	CASSSILTGGGGNQPQHF
TRBV10-3	TRBD1	TRBJ1-5	-	TGTGCCATCAGCGGAACCGGGACAGGAAGCAATCAGCCCCAGCATTTT	CAISGTGTGSNQPQHF
TRBV6-2/TRBV6-3	-	TRBJ2-1	-	TGTGCCAGCAGGCCCTTTCAGTCTTTGAGGGAGCAGTTCTTC	CASRPFQSLREQFF
TRBV18	TRBD1	TRBJ2-7	-	TGTGCCAGCTCACCCTCGGGACAGGCCTACGAGCAGTACTTC	CASSPSGQAYEQYF
TRBV18	TRBD1	TRBJ1-2	-	TGTGCCAGCTCACCCTATTCCGGGACAGATCCCTATGGCTACACCTTC	CASSPYSGTDPYGYTF
TRBV28	TRBD1	TRBJ2-3	few	TGTGCCAGCAGTATGGGACAGCCTAGCACAGATACGCAGTATTTT	CASSMGQPSTDTQYF
TRBV12-3/TRBV12-4	-	TRBJ2-7	-	TGTGCCAGCAGTTTAGAACACGGGGATACCTACGAGCAGTACTTC	CASSLEHGDTYEQYF
TRBV9	TRBD1	TRBJ2-1	few	TGTGCCAGCAGCGTACACACAGGGGTCTCCTACAATGAGCAGTTCTTC	CASSVHTGVSYNEQFF
TRBV18	-	TRBJ2-5	few	TGTGCCAGCTCAGCAGACACAGGGCTGCGACAAGAGACCCAGTACTTC	CASSADTGLRQETQYF
TRBV7-9	-	TRBJ1-6	few	TGTGCCAGCAGGTGGGAAGGGGATTCACCCCTCCACTTT	CASRWEGDSPLHF
TRBV5-1	TRBD1	TRBJ1-1	-	TGCGCCAGCAGCTTGGCGGGACAGAGAGTAGAAGCTTTCTTT	CASSLAGQRVEAFF
TRBV28	-	TRBJ1-5	-	TGTGCCAGCAGTTTATACCCGTCCGGGAAACGCAATCAGCCCCAGCATTTT	CASSLYPSGKRNQPQHF
TRBV12-3/TRBV12-4	-	TRBJ2-3	many	TGTGCCAGCCGCTATGATACGCAGTATTTT	CASRYDTQYF
TRBV7-6	-	TRBJ1-5	many	TGTGCCAGCAGCTTCAGCAATCAGCCCCAGCATTTT	CASSFSNQPQHF
TRBV28	-	TRBJ2-1	few	TGTGCCAGCAGTTTTCCCCCGCCTACGGGCAATGAGCAGTTCTTC	CASSFPPPTGNEQFF
TRBV18	-	TRBJ2-1	-	TGTGCCAGCTCACCAACGCAGGGGATGTCCGCCAATGAGCAGTTCTTC	CASSPTQGMSANEQFF
TRBV18	TRBD1	TRBJ1-3	few	TGTGCCAGCTCACCACAGGAGGGGGCGCCTGGAAACACCATATATTTT	CASSPQEGAPGNTIYF
TRBV28	-	TRBJ2-7	few	TGTGCCAGCAGGCATCAGGAATCCTTCAACTACGAGCAGTACTTC	CASRHQESFNYEQYF
TRBV10-3	TRBD1	TRBJ2-7	many	TGTGCCATCGGGGACAGGAGAGCCTACGAGCAGTACTTC	CAIGDRRAYEQYF
TRBV12-3/TRBV12-4	-	TRBJ2-1	-	TGTGCCAGCAGTCCCTGGAGGCCTAGCGAGAACTCCTACAATGAGCAGTTCTTC	CASSPWRPSENSYNEQFF
TRBV20-1	-	TRBJ1-2	-	TGCAGTGAGCAGGGATACGGCTACACCTTC	CSEQGYGYTF
TRBV5-1	-	TRBJ1-3	few	TGCGCCAGCAGCTTGACGGACTCTGGAAACACCATATATTTT	CASSLTDSGNTIYF
TRBV3-1	TRBD2	TRBJ2-2	-	TGTGCCAGCAGTCTGTCTAGCGGGAGAATTTTTGGCGGGGAGCTGTTTTTT	CASSLSSGRIFGGELFF
TRBV29-1	TRBD1	TRBJ2-5	many	TGCAGCGTTGAGGGGACAGGTCGGGGGACCCAGTACTTC	CSVEGTGRGTQYF
TRBV25-1	-	TRBJ1-4	-	TGTGCCAGCAGTGAATTTGAGGGCTTAGGCGAAAAACTGTTTTTT	CASSEFEGLGEKLFF
TRBV4-3	-	TRBJ2-7	few	TGCGCCAGCAGCCAGGCCGGGGCTCCGTGGAACGAGCAGTACTTC	CASSQAGAPWNEQYF
TRBV19	TRBD1	TRBJ2-3	few	TGTGCCAGTAGTGTCGACAGGGGGATTACAGATACGCAGTATTTT	CASSVDRGITDTQYF
TRBV5-1	-	TRBJ2-5	-	TGCGCCAGCAGCTTGTTACTGTACCAAGAGACCCAGTACTTC	CASSLLLYQETQYF
TRBV28	TRBD2	TRBJ2-3	few	TGTGCCAGCAGCCGTCTACTCGGGAGGGTGAAGCAGTATTTT	CASSRLLGRVKQYF
TRBV6-5	TRBD2	TRBJ2-5	few	TGTGCCAGCAGTTCCGGACTAGCGGGAGGCCGGAAGTACTTC	CASSSGLAGGRKYF
TRBV27	TRBD1	TRBJ1-2	few	TGTGCCAGCAGTAACCGGGACAGGGGCGCCTATGGCTACACCTTC	CASSNRDRGAYGYTF
TRBV12-3/TRBV12-4	-	TRBJ2-5	-	TGTGCCAGCAGTTTCGTGGTAGAAGAGACCCAGTACTTC	CASSFVVEETQYF
TRBV27	TRBD2	TRBJ2-1	few	TGTGCCAGCAGTTTTAGCGGGAGGGATTACAATGAGCAGTTCTTC	CASSFSGRDYNEQFF
TRBV9	TRBD2	TRBJ2-7	few	TGTGCCAGCAGCCCCACACCGGGACTAGCGGGCTACGAGCAGTACTTC	CASSPTPGLAGYEQYF
TRBV13	-	TRBJ2-2	many	TGTGCCAGCAGCACGAGACCCGGGGAGCTGTTTTTT	CASSTRPGELFF
TRBV12-3/TRBV12-4	TRBD1	TRBJ2-3	many	TGTGCCAGCAGTTTTGCGGGACAGGGTACAGATACGCAGTATTTT	CASSFAGQGTDTQYF
TRBV12-3/TRBV12-4	-	TRBJ1-1	-	TGTGCCGGCAGTTCCTGGGCGAACACTGAAGCTTTCTTT	CAGSSWANTEAFF
TRBV10-2	TRBD1	TRBJ2-2	few	TGCGCCATTCCCCGGGTTGGACAGGGAGGCACCGGGGAGCTGTTTTTT	CAIPRVGQGGTGELFF
TRBV6-5	-	TRBJ2-1	-	TGTGCCTCCGAAGATGAGGCGGGCGATGAGCAGTTCTTC	CASEDEAGDEQFF
TRBV20-1	TRBD1	TRBJ2-4	-	TGCAGTGCTAGAACCGACAGGGGGCAACTCAGTCACATTCAGTACTTC	CSARTDRGQLSHIQYF
TRBV9	TRBD2	TRBJ2-1	many	TGTGCCAGCAGCGTAGTAGGGGCTAGCGGCTCCTACAATGAGCAGTTCTTC	CASSVVGASGSYNEQFF
TRBV15	TRBD1	TRBJ1-2	few	TGTGCCACCAGCAGAGATCCGGGACAGGGGGCTGGCTACACCTTC	CATSRDPGQGAGYTF
TRBV21-1	-	TRBJ2-1	-	TGTGCCAGCAGCAAAGTCAAGCGGGAGGGCCGGGGGAATGAGCAGTTCTTC	CASSKVKREGRGNEQFF